These 25 T cell receptor beta chains originate from one sample sequenced in a study of blood T cell repertoires in COVID-19. The table came from immunoSEQ multiplex PCR; TCRdb's copy has only in-frame clones and leaves some out. The sample holds about 150,000 clones, 80% seen once. The sequencing sample was made of peripheral blood. The origin of the receptors is a man aged 60 to 69 with acute or convalescent COVID-19.

The chain carries TRBV6-1 and TRBJ1-1; TRBD1 might be the D (6 bases). The V and J ends lost 3 bases and 5 bases respectively, with 13 bases between them. The length of the CDR3 is 14 residues. In germline, CDR1 is MNHNS, CDR2 SASEGT. The CDR3 DNA follows: TGTGCCAGCAGTGAGCGGGGGGCGCAGACTGAAGCTTTCTTT. Translating gives CASSERGAQTEAFF.

The chain has TRBV10-3 and TRBJ2-7; 10 bases are a match to TRBD1. The CDR3 is 16 residues long. CDR1 and CDR2 (germline): ENHRY, SYGVKD. J gave up 2 bases and V 4 bases, and 8 bases lay outside the gene matches. In DNA form, the CDR3 reads TGTGCCATCAGTGGTAAACCGGGACAGGGGACCTACGAGCAGTACTTC. Its translation is CAISGKPGQGTYEQYF.

The J gene is TRBJ2-7, the V gene TRBV7-3; 8 bases align to TRBD2. CDR3 size: 15 residues. V lost 11 bases and J lost 0; bases outside the gene matches: 12. Germline V gene lookup returns CDR1 SGHTA and CDR2 FQGTGA. In DNA form, the CDR3 reads TGTGCCCCGGGGGGGCAGCCCCCGAGCTCCTACGAGCAGTACTTC. Its protein product is CAPGGQPPSSYEQYF.

This chain uses TRBV5-6 with TRBJ2-7, with 7 bases fitting TRBD1. This CDR3 contains 14 residues. Trimming removed 6 bases from V and 3 bases from J; junction bases left unmatched: 9. CDR1 SGHDT and CDR2 YYEEEE come from the germline V gene. The CDR3: CASTTATGVYEQYF. The CDR3 DNA sequence: TGTGCCAGCACTACGGCCACAGGGGTCTACGAGCAGTACTTC.

This clone was seen a few times. Other DNA sequences in the same sample also yield this CDR3. J is TRBJ1-5 and V is TRBV7-2, with D perhaps TRBD1 (5 bases). CDR1 is SGHTA, CDR2 FQGNSA, per germline. This CDR3 has 14 amino acids. V shed 5 bases and J shed 2 bases, with 10 bases lying between them. CDR3 DNA: TGTGCCAGCAGCCTTGCGGGGGGCAATCAGCCCCAGCATTTT. This translates into CASSLAGGNQPQHF.

V gene TRBV4-3 combines with J gene TRBJ2-6; TRBD1 is a possible D gene (5 bases). Germline loops: CDR1 LGHNA, CDR2 YSLEER. V lost 5 bases to trimming and J lost 2 bases, with 16 bases between them. This CDR3 contains 17 residues. In DNA, the CDR3 is TGCGCCAGCAGCTCGTCCAGGGCGATTCCTGGGGCCAACGTCCTGACTTTC. Residues: CASSSSRAIPGANVLTF.

In this sample, this clone turned up many times. This chain connects TRBV3-1 (or the pseudogene TRBV3-2) to TRBJ2-7, with TRBD1 matching 8 bases. CDR1 is LGHDT, CDR2 YNNKEL, per germline (reference sequence). The CDR3 totals 21 residues. Trimming cost V 0 bases and J 2 bases; bases outside gene matches: 21. The CDR3 nucleotides are TGTGCCAGCAGCCAAGACTGCCGTGGGGACAGGACATATTACACCACCTACGAGCAGTACTTC. The encoded protein is CASSQDCRGDRTYYTTYEQYF.

The chain joins TRBV24-1 to TRBJ2-1; 16 nucleotides agree with TRBD2. The junction had 12 bases not matched to a gene; V was cut back by 4 bases and J by 7 bases. Per germline, CDR1 KGHDR and CDR2 SFDVKD. The CDR3 loop spans 19 amino acids. The DNA of the CDR3 is TGTGCCACCAGTGAAGGGACTAGCGGGAGGGCCGCAGGGCGGAATGAGCAGTTCTTC. Translating gives CATSEGTSGRAAGRNEQFF.

This sequence joins TRBV14 and TRBJ1-2; D possibly corresponds to TRBD1 (6 bases). Trimming shortened V by 0 bases and J by 5 bases, and 10 bases separated the two germline ends. The CDR3 has 14 residues. Germline CDR1 SGHDN, CDR2 FVKESK. In nucleotides, the CDR3 is TGTGCCAGCAGCCAAGACACAGGGAAGTATGGCTACACCTTC. Translating it yields CASSQDTGKYGYTF.

V and J are TRBV5-4 and TRBJ2-1, with D unresolved. V was shortened by 0 bases and J by 9 bases, with 4 bases between the two germline ends. Germline assignment: CDR1 SGHNT and CDR2 YYREEE (reference sequence). CDR3 length: 11 residues. This CDR3 is CASSLVSEQFF. For the CDR3, the DNA is TGTGCCAGCAGCTTGGTATCTGAGCAGTTCTTC. Drawing the rest from reference TRBV5-4 and TRBJ2-1, the complete variable domain is ETGVTQSPTHLIKTRGQQVTLRCSSQSGHNTVSWYQQALGQGPQFIFQYYREEENGRGNFPPRFSGLQFPNYSSELNVNALELDDSALYLCASSLVSEQFFGPGTRLTVL.

The genes are TRBV6-2 or TRBV6-3 and TRBJ2-4; the D gene is possibly TRBD1 (6 bases). Germline loops: CDR1 MNHEY, CDR2 SVGEGT. V lost 4 bases to trimming and J lost 0 bases, with 10 bases between them. The CDR3 consists of 15 residues. The CDR3 loop is CASSLGDTAKNIQYF. The CDR3 DNA reads TGTGCCAGCAGTTTGGGGGACACAGCCAAAAACATTCAGTACTTC.

CDR3 region: CASSLPGTGYRPQHF. The CDR3 DNA reads TGTGCCAGCAGTCTCCCCGGGACAGGGTACAGGCCCCAGCATTTT. V gene TRBV28 combines with J gene TRBJ1-5; 9 bases match TRBD1. V dropped 5 bases and J dropped 9; count of bases not matched to a gene: 11. The CDR3 extends over 15 amino acids. Germline CDR1 and CDR2: MDHEN and SYDVKM. The full variable domain, completed using reference TRBV28 and TRBJ1-5, is DVKVTQSSRYLVKRTGEKVFLECVQDMDHENMFWYRQDPGLGLRLIYFSYDVKMKEKGDIPEGYSVSREKKERFSLILESASTNQTSMYLCASSLPGTGYRPQHFGDGTRLSIL.

The chain uses TRBV5-1 and TRBJ2-7; a possible D gene is TRBD1 (6 bases). Between the trimmed V and J ends, which lost 4 bases and 3 bases, there was a span of 11 bases. CDR3 length: 13 residues. The V gene's germline CDR1 is SGHRS and CDR2 YFSETQ. This chain's CDR3 is CASSPSGDYEQYF. The CDR3 region has the DNA TGCGCCAGCAGCCCATCAGGGGACTACGAGCAGTACTTC.

This chain links TRBV10-3 with TRBJ2-7, with a possible D match to TRBD2 (6 bases). Trimming left V 5 bases short and J 0 bases short, with 11 bases between. Germline V gene sequence: CDR1 ENHRY, CDR2 SYGVKD. The CDR3 is 14 amino acids. The CDR3 bases are TGTGCCATCAGTTTCGCGGGGAGCTCCTACGAGCAGTACTTC. It is translated as CAISFAGSSYEQYF.

V gene TRBV7-3 combines with J gene TRBJ2-1; 11 bases align to TRBD2. Losses at the gene ends were 4 bases for V and 4 bases for J; bases not matched to a gene: 6. CDR3 length: 16 amino acids. Germline loops: CDR1 SGHTA, CDR2 FQGTGA. The DNA for the CDR3 is TGTGCCAGCAGCTCGATGGGACTAGCGGAATACAATGAGCAGTTCTTC. As protein: CASSSMGLAEYNEQFF.

The chain links TRBV9 to TRBJ1-2; maybe TRBD1 (5 bases). CDR1 SGDLS and CDR2 YYNGEE come from the germline V gene. The V end was cut by 7 bases, the J end by 0 bases, with 19 bases between. The CDR3 has 16 residues. The CDR3 reads CASSPDGGLANYGYTF. DNA of the CDR3: TGTGCCAGCTCCCCCGACGGGGGATTAGCTAACTATGGCTACACCTTC.

The genes are TRBV19 and TRBJ2-2, with 9 bases fitting TRBD1. The germline CDR1 and CDR2 sequences are LNHDA and SQIVND (reference sequence). This CDR3 contains 14 residues. Trimming took 5 bases from V and 6 from J; bases not matched to a gene: 4. The CDR3 spells CASSRDRASGELFF. CDR3 coding DNA: TGTGCCAGTAGTCGGGACAGGGCGTCCGGGGAGCTGTTTTTT.

This clone was observed once. This chain links TRBV25-1 with TRBJ2-2, with TRBD1 as a possible D gene (6 bases). This CDR3 region has 17 residues. CDR1 and CDR2 (germline): MGHDK, SYGVNS. The V end was cut by 2 bases, the J end by 4 bases, with 17 bases between. The CDR3 loop reads CASSEGIRGLPTGELFF. Here the CDR3 DNA reads TGTGCCAGCAGTGAAGGGATTAGGGGGTTACCCACCGGGGAGCTGTTTTTT.

Only a few counts were recorded for this clone. The chain joins TRBV9 to TRBJ1-5; 7 bases fit TRBD1. Germline CDR1 is SGDLS and CDR2 is YYNGEE. The CDR3 is 12 amino acids. J was trimmed by 16 bases and V by 3 bases; bases with no gene match: 10. CDR3 in amino acids: CASSASTGPVHF. DNA for the CDR3: TGTGCCAGCAGCGCCTCGACAGGGCCCGTCCATTTT. The variable domain in full, with the rest retrieved from reference TRBV9 and TRBJ1-5, is DSGVTQTPKHLITATGQRVTLRCSPRSGDLSVYWYQQSLDQGLQFLIQYYNGEERAKGNILERFSAQQFPDLHSELNLSSLELGDSALYFCASSASTGPVHFGDGTRLSIL.

The V call is TRBV24-1, the J call TRBJ1-2; D is unclear. Germline V gene data show CDR1 as KGHDR and CDR2 as SFDVKD. The V and J ends lost 3 bases and 4 bases respectively, with 8 bases between them. This CDR3 spans 13 amino acids. In nucleotides, the CDR3 is TGTGCCACCAGTGATGCTCACTCCTATGGCTACACCTTC. Its protein is CATSDAHSYGYTF.

The chain links TRBV7-2 to TRBJ1-3; the D gene is possibly TRBD1 (6 bases). CDR3 size: 14 residues. Trimming took 1 base from V and 7 from J, leaving 11 bases between them. In germline, CDR1 is SGHTA, CDR2 FQGNSA. CDR3 sequence reads: CASSLEQGWNTIYF. For the CDR3, the DNA is TGTGCCAGCAGCTTAGAACAGGGATGGAACACCATATATTTT.

J is TRBJ1-5 and V is TRBV24-1; D gene unclear. Germline values: CDR1 KGHDR, CDR2 SFDVKD. This CDR3 has 15 residues. V was clipped by 9 bases and J by 1 base, with 15 bases between them. CDR3 region: CATGGGQSSNQPQHF. CDR3 nucleotides: TGTGCCACCGGAGGTGGGCAATCAAGCAATCAGCCCCAGCATTTT.

A few counts support this clone. V gene TRBV14 combines with J gene TRBJ1-3, with D unclear. CDR3 length: 12 amino acids. Germline assignment: CDR1 SGHDN and CDR2 FVKESK. The V and J ends lost 4 bases and 7 bases respectively, with 8 bases between them. The chain's CDR3 is CASSPARNTIYF. The DNA of the CDR3 is TGTGCCAGCAGCCCCGCCAGGAACACCATATATTTT.

The V and J genes are TRBV6-5 and TRBJ2-2; the D is unclear. The CDR3 has 14 amino acids. CDR1 MNHEY and CDR2 SVGAGI come from the germline V gene. Trimming shortened V by 8 bases and J by 0 bases, and 10 bases separated the two germline ends. The CDR3 sequence: CASGKPANTGELFF. CDR3 bases: TGTGCCAGCGGTAAACCGGCGAACACCGGGGAGCTGTTTTTT.

The V and J genes are TRBV2 and TRBJ2-7; 7 nucleotides agree with TRBD1. In germline, CDR1 is SNHLY, CDR2 FYNNEI. The junction had 8 bases not matched to a gene; V was cut back by 5 bases and J by 1 base. The length of the CDR3 is 15 residues. The DNA of the CDR3 is TGTGCCAGCAGTCCCGACAGGGCTTTATCCTACGAGCAGTACTTC. It encodes CASSPDRALSYEQYF. The full variable domain, rest sourced from reference TRBV2 and TRBJ2-7, is EPEVTQTPSHQVTQMGQEVILRCVPISNHLYFYWYRQILGQKVEFLVSFYNNEISEKSEIFDDQFSVERPDGSNFTLKIRSTKLEDSAMYFCASSPDRALSYEQYFGPGTRLTVT.